This TCR beta chain appears in the sequencing data of a study of shared clonotypes between healthy human individuals (dated by TCRdb to about 2020). Study-wide context: The cohort included a few men and two women between 18 and 49 years of age. Libraries were prepared and TCR repertoires were sequenced by different laboratories using diverse techniques, in order to increase sequencing depth and limit assay-specific biases. Each donor's leukapheresis produced roughly between about 0.9 and 9.5 billion PBMCs. To estimate repertoire size and how much clonotype sharing occurs between individuals, the study deeply sequenced the blood TCR repertoires of a handful of healthy adults. For each donor, three plates each were used for CD4 naive and CD4 memory, two plates were used for CD8 naive, and one plate was used for CD8 memory. The paper's findings and limits, for the study overall: Clonotypes shared by all four sorted-subset donors showed higher generation probabilities than non-shared clonotypes. About 5% of naive CD4, 3% to 4% of naive CD8, 2.3% of memory CD4, and 0.35% to 0.5% of memory CD8 clonotypes were shared across four donors. Because the study included only a small number of donors, the genetic and exposure-history diversity represented was limited. Incomplete sequencing was indicated by rarefaction of sorted-subset datasets, despite the large sequencing depth. Sampling was restricted to blood, and TCR repertoires in tissues likely differ from the TCR repertoires found in blood. Naive subsets generally had larger estimated clonotype richness than memory subsets. Pairwise subsampling led to the expectation that sequencing depth would affect the degree of clonotype sharing among donors.

For CDR1 and CDR2, the germline V gene lists SGHDT and YYEEEE. Taken from cysteine to phenylalanine, the CDR3 has 12 residues. Only the CDR3 part of the read is kept: 36 bases, read in frame from the first base. V loses 5 bases, J loses 2 bases, and the germline ends lie 7 bases apart. CD8 naive samples were obtained by positive selection for CCR7 among CD45RO-negative cells, yielding a CD45RA+CCR7+ population from which TemRA cells were excluded. Donors were healthy HIV-negative adults with no recently reported acute infections or vaccinations. Only Caucasian adults living in Nashville, Tennessee, USA were represented among the donors. After blood collection by leukapheresis, PBMCs were isolated using Ficoll-Histopaque density gradient centrifugation and then cryopreserved in the vapor phase of liquid nitrogen. Purity and quantity of every magnetically sorted T cell population were checked by analytical flow cytometry. Genomic DNA was isolated from each sorted fraction and quantified by UV absorbance on a Nanodrop 2000c.

Using the deep immunoSEQ assay, TCR CDR3 regions were amplified from genomic DNA by multiplex PCR. Extracted genomic DNA from each cell subset was spread evenly across all wells of several immunoSEQ 96-well plates, with each plate serving as a replicate. For sorted subsets, around 0.2 ug of genomic DNA, equivalent to some 30,000 T cell genomes, went into each replicate PCR. The purified libraries were quantified using a Qubit 3.0 fluorometer, sized with a Bioanalyzer 2100, and then quantified again using the KAPA Library Quantification kit. Each immunoSEQ 96-well plate was sequenced on its own single-read 150-cycle Illumina NextSeq 550 flow cell. From the authors' description of their analysis: The immunoSEQ output contained only junctional sequences without quality scores, so filtering could not match that applied to full-length reads. To assign V/J genes and CDR3, sequences were annotated using PyIR, a Python wrapper for IgBLAST v1.9, with IMGT germline references. Reads with weak V/J assignments (E-value above 1e-6), missing CDR3, stop codons, out-of-frame junctions, or ambiguous translated residues were removed. V3J clonotypes were defined as sequences sharing an identical inferred V gene, J gene, and CDR3 amino acid sequence. To compute the percentage overlap between repertoires, the number of shared unique clonotypes was divided by the size of the smaller repertoire. Three approaches were used to assess repertoire richness: RTK rarefaction, the Chao1 estimator, and Recon v2.1 estimates of unobserved clonotypes. Generation probabilities were computed with OLGA for all TCRbeta clonotypes obtained by the gDNA method from several donors. TCRdb carries this immuneACCESS record with in-frame sequences only. Its versions omit some clonotypes, under half of them owing to an unresolved V gene in the studies checked, with the rest unexplained. V, J and clone size are those of that table, while D and trimming were read from the DNA. The sample table holds some 2,100,000 clones, of which approximately 94% were seen once. In total, the top ten clones hold roughly 1.8% of the sample.

As for this clone: The specificity of this receptor is unknown. Base qualities were left out, and no much larger clone turns up one base away. Other DNA sequences from this sample encode an identical CDR3 as well.

The V and J segments used are TRBV5-6 and TRBJ1-2; the best D guess is TRBD1, with 5 bases matching. Source material: naive CD8+ T cells from PBMCs. Per the publication, the cell subset or site label means: CD45RA+CCR7+. The sequence was obtained from a man between 18 and 29 years old in good health. Some clones in this sample may be carry-over from other donors' samples. The nucleotide sequence is TGTGCCAGCAGAGGGGCGAACTATGGCTACACCTTC. Translated, it gives CASRGANYGYTF.